The 6 T cell receptor beta chains below come from one sample, sequenced in a study of blood T cell repertoires in COVID-19. Some clones are missing from TCRdb's copy, which holds only in-frame ones; the method was immunoSEQ multiplex PCR. The data show about 210,000 clones, around four fifths seen once. The sequenced sample was peripheral blood. These receptors were obtained from a woman older than 75 with COVID-19, enrolled during active disease.

Regarding this clone: The same CDR3 arises from other DNA sequences in this sample as well. The CDR3 protein is CASSSDSMNTEAFF. CDR3 coding DNA: TGCGCCAGCAGCTCCGACAGCATGAACACTGAAGCTTTCTTT. The rearrangement joins TRBV5-1 to TRBJ1-1, with D possibly being TRBD1 (5 bases). The length of the CDR3 is 14 residues. Germline lookup yields CDR1 SGHRS and CDR2 YFSETQ. V was cut by 3 bases and J by 0 bases, with 9 bases left in between.

This clone has just one count. The chain links TRBV5-1 to TRBJ2-3, with 9 bases fitting TRBD1. V lost 5 bases to trimming and J lost 6 bases; unmatched junction nucleotides: 7. The CDR3 covers 14 residues. The germline V gene has CDR1 SGHRS and CDR2 YFSETQ. The CDR3, as DNA: TGCGCCAGCAGTGCACAGGGGGCTTTCGATACGCAGTATTTT. Residues: CASSAQGAFDTQYF.

The rearrangement links TRBV5-4 to TRBJ1-4; tentatively, D is TRBD1 (6 bases). CDR1 and CDR2 (germline): SGHNT, YYREEE (reference sequence). The CDR3 extends over 15 amino acids. The V gene lost 0 bases and the J gene lost 7 bases, with 13 bases spanning the gap. The chain's CDR3 is CASSLAAGAGEKLFF. DNA for the CDR3: TGTGCCAGCAGCTTGGCCGCGGGGGCTGGTGAAAAACTGTTTTTT. Based on the CDR3 plus reference TRBV5-4 and TRBJ1-4, the full variable domain is ETGVTQSPTHLIKTRGQQVTLRCSSQSGHNTVSWYQQALGQGPQFIFQYYREEENGRGNFPPRFSGLQFPNYSSELNVNALELDDSALYLCASSLAAGAGEKLFFGSGTQLSVL.

This chain links TRBV30 with TRBJ2-1; 12 bases are shared with TRBD2. V gave up 2 bases and J gave up 9 bases; unmatched junction bases: 11. The CDR3 spans 16 residues. CDR1 and CDR2 (germline): GTSNPN, SVGIG (reference sequence). The CDR3 sequence: CAWSPPLAGGPTEQFF. CDR3 in DNA: TGTGCCTGGAGTCCCCCCCTAGCGGGGGGGCCGACTGAGCAGTTCTTC.

The V call is TRBV9, the J call TRBJ1-2, with D possibly being TRBD1 (6 bases). The CDR3 is made up of 13 amino acids. V lost 2 bases and J lost 4, with 9 bases in between. CDR1 and CDR2 from the germline V gene are SGDLS and YYNGEE. The CDR3 sequence: CASSVGTSYGYTF. In DNA form, the CDR3 reads TGTGCCAGCAGCGTGGGGACAAGCTATGGCTACACCTTC. Looking up the rest from reference TRBV9 and TRBJ1-2 gives the full variable domain: DSGVTQTPKHLITATGQRVTLRCSPRSGDLSVYWYQQSLDQGLQFLIQYYNGEERAKGNILERFSAQQFPDLHSELNLSSLELGDSALYFCASSVGTSYGYTFGSGTRLTVV.

This clone has a handful of counts. The V call is TRBV13, the J call TRBJ1-3; 10 bases fit TRBD1. V was pared by 6 bases and J by 5 bases, with 7 bases of the junction left unmatched. The CDR3 is made up of 15 amino acids. Germline CDR1 is PRHDT and CDR2 is FYEKMQ (reference sequence). The CDR3 reads CASSRDRGRRNTIYF. DNA of the CDR3: TGTGCCAGCAGTAGGGACAGGGGACGCAGAAACACCATATATTTT.